A selection of T cell receptor beta chains follows, all from one sample in a study of T cells after yellow fever vaccination. TCRdb itself ran the 5' RACE reads through MiXCR, one entry per CDR3 protein. This table holds some 500,000 distinct CDR3 sequences, about 13% found once. This sample comprised PBMCs, obtained on the day of the yellow fever booster vaccination. The source is a man under 40 who received the YFV17D yellow fever vaccine. The CDR3 runs from the conserved cysteine through the conserved F or W. D genes are given only for firm matches. Part of the rows lack a size; the others show once, few, many or a class for expanded clones.

d_gene | j_gene | abundance | v_gene | CDR3aa | CDR3nt
- | TRBJ2-1 | - | TRBV7-2 | CASTDRSSYNEQFF | TGTGCCAGCACCGACCGCTCATCCTACAATGAGCAGTTCTTC
- | TRBJ2-3 | - | TRBV24-1 | CATNLRQASTDTQYF | TGTGCCACCAACCTCAGACAGGCTAGCACAGATACGCAGTATTTT
- | TRBJ2-3 | - | TRBV6-5 | CASSYSTGGATDTQYF | TGTGCCAGCAGTTACTCGACGGGCGGGGCCACAGATACGCAGTATTTT
TRBD2 | TRBJ2-5 | many | TRBV7-2 | CASSLQAGGPETQYF | TGTGCCAGCAGCTTACAAGCGGGAGGGCCAGAGACCCAGTACTTC
TRBD1 | TRBJ2-7 | - | TRBV15 | CATKGDRADPYEQYF | TGTGCCACCAAAGGGGACAGAGCCGATCCCTACGAGCAGTACTTC
- | TRBJ1-4 | few | TRBV12-3/TRBV12-4 | CASSLSREKLFF | TGTGCCAGCAGTTTGAGTAGGGAAAAACTGTTTTTT
- | TRBJ2-5 | few | TRBV15 | CATSREGGGWGETQYF | TGTGCCACCAGCAGAGAAGGCGGCGGTTGGGGAGAGACCCAGTACTTC
- | TRBJ2-1 | few | TRBV11-2 | CASSLDRGTTYNEQFF | TGTGCCAGCAGCTTAGATAGGGGGACAACCTACAATGAGCAGTTCTTC
TRBD2 | TRBJ2-3 | few | TRBV20-1 | CSARQSGRSDTQYF | TGCAGTGCTAGACAGAGCGGGAGATCGGATACGCAGTATTTT
TRBD2 | TRBJ2-5 | - | TRBV25-1 | CASRHAGRAETQYF | TGTGCCAGCCGCCACGCAGGGAGGGCGGAGACCCAGTACTTC
- | TRBJ2-1 | few | TRBV4-1 | CASSQAGLGQFF | TGCGCCAGCAGCCAAGCAGGGTTAGGGCAGTTCTTC
TRBD2 | TRBJ2-3 | - | TRBV12-5 | CASGFGLADRTDTQYF | TGTGCTAGTGGTTTCGGACTAGCCGACCGCACAGATACGCAGTATTTT
- | TRBJ2-7 | many | TRBV20-1 | CSATFPGPHDYEQYF | TGCAGTGCTACATTCCCGGGACCGCATGACTACGAGCAGTACTTC
- | TRBJ2-5 | few | TRBV28 | CASTTQAVETQYF | TGTGCCAGCACCACCCAGGCGGTAGAGACCCAGTACTTC
TRBD1 | TRBJ2-3 | - | TRBV20-1 | CSARAPGTGLTDTQYF | TGCAGTGCTAGAGCCCCCGGGACAGGGCTAACAGATACGCAGTATTTT
TRBD1 | TRBJ2-3 | - | TRBV7-6 | CASSIQTGGPTDTQYF | TGTGCCAGCAGCATACAGACAGGGGGCCCCACAGATACGCAGTATTTT
- | TRBJ1-1 | - | TRBV15 | CATSRDNMNTEAFF | TGTGCCACCAGCAGAGACAACATGAACACTGAAGCTTTCTTT
TRBD2 | TRBJ2-1 | few | TRBV7-9 | CASSFPLVAGDNEQFF | TGTGCCAGCAGCTTTCCATTGGTAGCGGGAGATAATGAGCAGTTCTTC
- | TRBJ2-7 | - | TRBV7-2 | CASSLVGAEQYF | TGTGCCAGCAGCCTGGTGGGGGCCGAGCAGTACTTC
- | TRBJ2-1 | few | TRBV6-5 | CASSYSGGFNEQFF | TGTGCCAGCAGTTACTCGGGGGGTTTCAATGAGCAGTTCTTC
- | TRBJ2-1 | few | TRBV4-3 | CASSQGPTSLFLFF | TGCGCCAGCAGCCAAGGGCCTACGAGTTTATTCCTTTTCTTC
TRBD2 | TRBJ2-2 | - | TRBV10-2 | CASAGGGGNTGELFF | TGCGCCAGCGCGGGGGGAGGGGGGAACACCGGGGAGCTGTTTTTT
- | TRBJ2-1 | few | TRBV7-2 | CASTGRTTYNEQFF | TGTGCCAGCACGGGTCGGACTACCTACAATGAGCAGTTCTTC
- | TRBJ2-7 | many | TRBV3-1 | CASSQTPYEQYF | TGTGCCAGCAGCCAAACTCCTTACGAGCAGTACTTC
- | TRBJ1-6 | - | TRBV20-1 | CSARGGTGNSPLHF | TGCAGTGCTAGAGGGGGTACGGGAAATTCACCCCTCCACTTT
- | TRBJ2-7 | few | TRBV6-5 | CASSSRQGSLEQYF | TGTGCCAGCAGTTCTCGGCAGGGTTCTCTCGAGCAGTACTTC
- | TRBJ2-7 | - | TRBV4-2 | CASSQDPGEYYEQYF | TGTGCCAGCAGCCAAGACCCGGGAGAGTACTACGAGCAGTACTTC
- | TRBJ1-1 | - | TRBV20-1 | CSARDRSPLTNTEAFF | TGCAGTGCCCGGGACCGGTCCCCGCTTACGAACACTGAAGCTTTCTTT
TRBD2 | TRBJ2-7 | - | TRBV6-5 | CASSWTGGSSPYEQYF | TGTGCCAGCAGTTGGACGGGGGGGAGCTCCCCCTACGAGCAGTACTTC
- | TRBJ2-5 | - | TRBV7-6 | CASSLTGGGNGETQYF | TGTGCCAGCAGCCTCACAGGAGGGGGGAACGGAGAGACCCAGTACTTC
- | TRBJ2-1 | - | TRBV6-2/TRBV6-3 | CASSYPGGSREQFF | TGTGCCAGCAGTTACCCAGGAGGAAGCCGAGAGCAGTTCTTC
- | TRBJ1-5 | - | TRBV18 | CASSRLGRENQPQHF | TGTGCCAGCTCACGGCTGGGCAGGGAAAATCAGCCCCAGCATTTT
- | TRBJ1-5 | few | TRBV7-8 | CASSSHRESNQPQHF | TGTGCCAGCAGTTCCCACAGGGAGAGCAATCAGCCCCAGCATTTT
TRBD1 | TRBJ2-1 | - | TRBV4-3 | CASSQEAQGQGAYNEQFF | TGCGCCAGCAGCCAAGAAGCCCAAGGACAGGGGGCTTACAATGAGCAGTTCTTC
TRBD1 | TRBJ2-2 | few | TRBV20-1 | CSATRTGSTGELFF | TGCAGTGCAACGAGGACAGGGTCCACCGGGGAGCTGTTTTTT
TRBD2 | TRBJ2-3 | - | TRBV24-1 | CATSGTSGSDTQYF | TGTGCCACCAGTGGGACTAGCGGGAGTGATACGCAGTATTTT
- | TRBJ2-3 | - | TRBV4-1 | CASSLLSGTDTQYF | TGCGCCAGCAGCCTCCTTAGCGGCACAGATACGCAGTATTTT
- | TRBJ2-3 | few | TRBV7-2 | CASSSLGLQDTQYF | TGTGCCAGCAGCTCATTAGGTCTCCAAGATACGCAGTATTTT
- | TRBJ2-5 | few | TRBV18 | CASSPLGSGGQETQYF | TGTGCCAGCTCACCACTGGGAAGCGGAGGCCAAGAGACCCAGTACTTC
- | TRBJ1-6 | - | TRBV20-1 | CSARGLAGSPLHF | TGCAGTGCTAGGGGGTTAGCTGGTTCACCCCTCCACTTT
- | TRBJ1-6 | - | TRBV5-4 | CASSFGGWQGSPLHF | TGTGCCAGCAGCTTCGGCGGATGGCAAGGTTCACCCCTCCACTTT